Shown below are 29 T cell receptor beta chains from a single sample sequenced in a study of shared clonotypes between healthy human individuals. The repertoire was sequenced with immunoSEQ multiplex PCR; TCRdb's copy has only in-frame clones and lacks some. Of 2,500,000 or so clones listed, less than 95% are singletons. Sequencing was performed on naive CD4+ T cells from PBMCs. Documented subset: CD45RA+ positively selected. The receptors come from a young man in good health. Some clones in this sample may be carry-over from other donors' samples.

V and J are TRBV2 and TRBJ2-3, with TRBD2 identical over 10 bases. Germline V gene sequence: CDR1 SNHLY, CDR2 FYNNEI. V trimming: 6 bases; J trimming: 6 bases; junction bases outside the gene matches: 3. This CDR3 has 13 amino acids. The CDR3, as DNA: TGTGCCAGCAGCGGACTAGCGGCGGATACGCAGTATTTT. Amino acids: CASSGLAADTQYF.

About this clone: Additional DNA sequences in this sample encode the identical CDR3. The V gene is TRBV5-4, the J gene TRBJ2-7; unclear D gene. The ends were cut back, 0 bases at V and 1 base at J, with 5 bases in the middle. Germline CDR1 SGHNT, CDR2 YYREEE (reference sequence). The CDR3 totals 13 residues. The CDR3 DNA follows: TGTGCCAGCAGCTTGGGGCGGTCCTACGAGCAGTACTTC. Protein sequence: CASSLGRSYEQYF. The whole variable domain, filled in from reference TRBV5-4 and TRBJ2-7, reads ETGVTQSPTHLIKTRGQQVTLRCSSQSGHNTVSWYQQALGQGPQFIFQYYREEENGRGNFPPRFSGLQFPNYSSELNVNALELDDSALYLCASSLGRSYEQYFGPGTRLTVT.

CDR3: CASSARLTGAPNTEAFF. CDR3 DNA: TGTGCCAGCAGTGCCCGTTTGACAGGGGCCCCGAACACTGAAGCTTTCTTT. This chain uses TRBV27 with TRBJ1-1; TRBD1 aligns across 8 bases. Germline CDR1 reads MNHEY; CDR2 reads SMNVEV (reference sequence). The CDR3 sequence is 17 residues long. The junction had 12 bases not matched to a gene; V was cut back by 5 bases and J by 1 base.

CDR3 in amino acids: CASRIGPRENEQFF. DNA of the CDR3: TGTGCCAGCAGGATCGGGCCGCGAGAGAATGAGCAGTTCTTC. This chain uses TRBV6-1 with TRBJ2-1; D is unresolved. From germline, CDR1 is MNHNS and CDR2 SASEGT. The CDR3 is 14 amino acids. The germline V and J ends were trimmed by 6 bases and 7 bases, with 16 bases remaining between them.

This clone was picked up a small number of times. The sample carries other DNA sequences with the same CDR3. V is TRBV27 and J is TRBJ2-7; D perhaps matches TRBD2 (5 bases). Per the germline V gene, CDR1 is MNHEY and CDR2 is SMNVEV (reference sequence). V was clipped by 5 bases and J by 3 bases, with 11 bases between them. The length of the CDR3 is 13 residues. DNA of the CDR3: TGTGCCAGCAGTCGAAGAGGGAGCTACGAGCAGTACTTC. Translated, it gives CASSRRGSYEQYF.

Details on this clone: The sample carries other DNA sequences with the same CDR3. V is TRBV18 and J is TRBJ2-7; no reliable D call. V was pared by 2 bases and J by 5 bases, with 10 bases between. This CDR3 has 13 amino acids. Looked up from germline, CDR1 is KGHSH and CDR2 is LQKENI. CDR3 in amino acids: CASSPSREDEQYF. The CDR3 DNA reads as TGTGCCAGCTCACCATCTCGCGAGGACGAGCAGTACTTC. Combining the CDR3 with reference TRBV18 and TRBJ2-7 gives the whole variable domain NAGVMQNPRHLVRRRGQEARLRCSPMKGHSHVYWYRQLPEEGLKFMVYLQKENIIDESGMPKERFSAEFPKEGPSILRIQQVVRGDSAAYFCASSPSREDEQYFGPGTRLTVT.

This chain joins TRBV9 and TRBJ1-5; 8 positions agree with TRBD1. V was clipped by 0 bases and J by 10 bases; unmatched bases: 6. The CDR3 extends over 14 amino acids. Germline CDR1 is SGDLS and CDR2 is YYNGEE. Here the CDR3 reads CASSVGTGLGPQHF. The CDR3 coding sequence is TGTGCCAGCAGCGTAGGGACAGGGCTTGGACCCCAGCATTTT.

J is TRBJ2-3 and V is TRBV9; 7 nucleotides match TRBD2. The length of the CDR3 is 14 residues. Germline CDR1 reads SGDLS; CDR2 reads YYNGEE. J lost 11 bases, V lost 0 bases, and 9 bases had no gene match. The CDR3 DNA reads TGTGCCAGCAGCGTAGATTTGGGGCTAGCGGAGCAGTATTTT. It codes for CASSVDLGLAEQYF.

This chain connects TRBV5-5 to TRBJ1-2; D call uncertain. From germline, CDR1 is SGHKS and CDR2 YYEKEE (reference sequence). V was cut by 2 bases and J by 0 bases, with 11 bases left in between. The CDR3 has 15 residues. The CDR3 loop reads CASSFFSQTNYGYTF. CDR3 DNA: TGTGCCAGCAGCTTCTTCTCACAGACTAACTATGGCTACACCTTC.

This chain links TRBV5-1 with TRBJ2-2; D is tentatively TRBD1 or TRBD2 (5 bases each). The V gene's germline CDR1 is SGHRS and CDR2 YFSETQ. The length of the CDR3 is 14 residues. Trimming removed 4 bases at V and 6 bases at J, with 13 bases between. CDR3 loop: CASSLGTFSGELFF. The DNA of the CDR3 is TGCGCCAGCAGCCTGGGGACGTTTTCCGGGGAGCTGTTTTTT.

This clone was seen a few times. The chain employs TRBV19 and TRBJ1-3; D might be TRBD1 (6 bases). With 0 bases removed from V and 2 bases from J, the gap between germline ends came to 11 bases. CDR3 length equals 16 residues. The V gene's germline CDR1 is LNHDA and CDR2 SQIVND (reference sequence). CDR3 in DNA: TGTGCCAGTAGTATAGAGGGCAGGGGAGCTGGAAACACCATATATTTT. Protein sequence: CASSIEGRGAGNTIYF.

The chain joins TRBV11-2 to TRBJ1-4, with D uncertain. The germline CDR1 and CDR2 sequences are SGHAT and FQNNGV. This CDR3 has 13 residues. Trimming shortened V by 5 bases and J by 8 bases, and 12 bases separated the two germline ends. The CDR3 region has the DNA TGTGCCAGCAGCAAGGTCCGTAACGAAAAACTGTTTTTT. Residues: CASSKVRNEKLFF.

The chain uses TRBV2 and TRBJ2-5, with 8 bases lining up with TRBD1. Per germline, CDR1 SNHLY and CDR2 FYNNEI. Trimming took 7 bases from V and 4 from J; bases not matched to a gene: 2. There are 12 residues in the CDR3. This CDR3 reads CASKDRAETQYF. DNA for the CDR3: TGTGCCAGCAAGGACAGGGCAGAGACCCAGTACTTC.

The chain is built from TRBV6-5 and TRBJ2-3; unclear D gene. Trimming took off 7 bases at V and 0 bases at J, with 8 bases between the two ends. This CDR3 spans 13 amino acids. Germline assignment: CDR1 MNHEY and CDR2 SVGAGI. The CDR3 bases are TGTGCCAGCAAGGTGGAGAGCACAGATACGCAGTATTTT. Its translation is CASKVESTDTQYF.

The chain joins TRBV7-6 to TRBJ2-7; D might be TRBD2 (5 bases). V was pared by 2 bases and J by 4 bases, with 15 bases between. Germline CDR1 reads SGHVS; CDR2 reads FNYEAQ. The CDR3 loop spans 15 amino acids. This CDR3 reads CASSLSGLGSYEQYF. CDR3 sequence (DNA): TGTGCCAGCAGCTTATCTGGACTGGGTTCATACGAGCAGTACTTC.

The rearrangement uses TRBV5-3 and TRBJ1-4; D not certain. TRBV5-3 is identified as an open reading frame with a role that is uncertain. Trimming removed 4 bases at V and 5 bases at J, with 12 bases between. The CDR3 length is 14 residues. The CDR3 is CARSPGPPNEKLFF. CDR3 DNA sequence: TGTGCCAGAAGCCCAGGACCGCCGAATGAAAAACTGTTTTTT.

Turning to this clone: This may be a read error: a much more frequent sequence differs by one nucleotide. At the DNA level, this CDR3 is encoded by other sequences in the same sample as well. V is TRBV5-6 and J is TRBJ1-1, with TRBD1 as a possible D gene (5 bases). Germline V gives CDR1 SGHDT, CDR2 YYEEEE. The CDR3 covers 13 residues. The ends were cut back, 4 bases at V and 1 base at J, with 8 bases in the middle. CDR3 protein: CASSLTGNTEAFF. CDR3 in DNA: TGTGCCAGCAGCCTTACAGGGAACACTGAAGCTTTCTTT.

This clone was recorded once. The chain has TRBV5-1 and TRBJ2-7; TRBD2 matches at 10 bases. J lost 7 bases, V lost 0 bases, and 7 bases had no gene match. The V gene's germline CDR1 is SGHRS and CDR2 YFSETQ. There are 15 residues in the CDR3. CDR3: CASSLGVLAGREQYF. As DNA, the CDR3 is TGCGCCAGCAGCTTGGGCGTACTAGCGGGAAGGGAGCAGTACTTC.

V usage is TRBV5-1 and J usage is TRBJ1-2; 7 nucleotides agree with TRBD1. The V gene end was trimmed by 2 bases and the J gene end by 5 bases; junction bases not matched to a gene: 3. The CDR3 has 13 amino acids. Looked up from germline, CDR1 is SGHRS and CDR2 is YFSETQ. CDR3: CASSFDRAYGYTF. The CDR3 DNA reads as TGCGCCAGCAGCTTTGACAGGGCATATGGCTACACCTTC.

This clone was detected once. The CDR3 sequence is CASSPVPRTENYGYTF. In DNA form, the CDR3 reads TGTGCCAGCAGCCCCGTCCCGAGGACGGAGAATTATGGCTACACCTTC. The chain has TRBV7-9 and TRBJ1-2; D ambiguous. The V end lost 5 bases, the J end lost 5 bases, and 21 bases lay between the germline ends. CDR3 length: 16 amino acids. The germline V gene has CDR1 SEHNR and CDR2 FQNEAQ (reference sequence).

The chain carries TRBV25-1 and TRBJ1-3, with a tentative D call TRBD1 (5 bases). This CDR3 has 14 residues. Germline V gives CDR1 MGHDK, CDR2 SYGVNS. V lost 6 bases and J 0 bases, leaving 9 bases between the germline ends. CDR3 region: CASRDMSSGNTIYF. CDR3 nucleotide sequence: TGTGCCAGCAGGGACATGAGCTCTGGAAACACCATATATTTT.

The chain recombines TRBV6-5 with TRBJ1-2, with 7 bases lining up with TRBD1. CDR1 is MNHEY and CDR2 is SVGAGI in the germline V gene. This CDR3 has 15 amino acids. V lost 4 bases, J lost 6 bases, and 11 bases stayed unmatched. CDR3 nucleotides: TGTGCCAGCAGTTCCCTAAGGGTTGACAGGGATGGCTACACCTTC. It codes for CASSSLRVDRDGYTF.

The chain employs TRBV5-1 and TRBJ2-1, with D perhaps matching TRBD2 (5 bases). V lost 0 bases, J lost 5 bases, and 9 bases lay in between. There are 14 residues in the CDR3. CDR1 and CDR2 (germline): SGHRS, YFSETQ. The CDR3 DNA reads as TGCGCCAGCAGCTTGGGTGGACTTGACAATGAGCAGTTCTTC. Residues: CASSLGGLDNEQFF.

About this clone itself: This same CDR3 is encoded by further DNA sequences in the sample. This sequence joins TRBV7-9 and TRBJ2-5, with D possibly being TRBD1 (5 bases). With 5 bases removed from V and 5 bases from J, the gap between germline ends came to 12 bases. Germline V CDR1 and CDR2: SEHNR, FQNEAQ (reference sequence). The CDR3 loop spans 13 amino acids. The DNA of the CDR3 is TGTGCCAGCAGCCTCAGGGTTTTGGAGACCCAGTACTTC. Translation gives CASSLRVLETQYF.

V gene TRBV7-2 combines with J gene TRBJ2-3; 7 nucleotides agree with TRBD2. Germline V CDR1 and CDR2: SGHTA, FQGNSA. The CDR3 totals 15 residues. Trimming removed 2 bases from V and 6 bases from J; junction bases left unmatched: 8. The CDR3 protein is CASSLRGGRADTQYF. In DNA form, the CDR3 reads TGTGCCAGCAGCTTACGTGGCGGGAGAGCTGATACGCAGTATTTT.

In regard to this clone: Other DNA sequences of this sample code for an identical CDR3. The J gene is TRBJ2-5, the V gene TRBV9; TRBD2 is a possible D gene (5 bases). The CDR3 runs 12 residues. Germline-derived CDR1 and CDR2 are SGDLS and YYNGEE. The V gene lost 4 bases and the J gene lost 5 bases, with 9 bases spanning the gap. The CDR3 here is CASSRGLETQYF. For the CDR3, the DNA is TGTGCCAGCAGCCGGGGTTTGGAGACCCAGTACTTC.

This chain joins TRBV27 and TRBJ2-6; TRBD1 is a possible D gene (6 bases). The CDR3 covers 17 residues. The germline gives CDR1 MNHEY, CDR2 SMNVEV (reference sequence). V lost 4 bases to trimming and J lost 2 bases, with 15 bases between them. CDR3 DNA sequence: TGTGCCAGCAGTTCTGGCAGGGGTAAGGCTGGGGCCAACGTCCTGACTTTC. As protein: CASSSGRGKAGANVLTF. Using reference TRBV27 and TRBJ2-6 for the parts outside the CDR3, the full variable domain is EAQVTQNPRYLITVTGKKLTVTCSQNMNHEYMSWYRQDPGLGLRQIYYSMNVEVTDKGDVPEGYKVSRKEKRNFPLILESPSPNQTSLYFCASSSGRGKAGANVLTFGAGSRLTVL.

This clone occurred a few times. The rearrangement links TRBV28 to TRBJ1-1, with TRBD1 as a possible D gene (5 bases). Germline CDR1 is MDHEN and CDR2 is SYDVKM. Between the trimmed V and J ends, which lost 3 bases and 0 bases, there was a span of 8 bases. This CDR3 has 14 amino acids. CDR3 nucleotide sequence: TGTGCCAGCAGTTTCAGGGTAATGAACACTGAAGCTTTCTTT. This sequence encodes CASSFRVMNTEAFF.

The chain recombines TRBV15 with TRBJ1-5; D might be TRBD1 (6 bases). The CDR3 length is 19 residues. Trimming left V 1 base short and J 0 bases short, with 19 bases between. The germline gives CDR1 LNHNV, CDR2 YYDKDF (reference sequence). Here the CDR3 reads CATSRGARTVTLSNQPQHF. DNA of the CDR3: TGTGCCACCAGCAGAGGCGCCAGGACAGTCACACTTAGCAATCAGCCCCAGCATTTT.